The 24 T cell receptor beta chains reported below all come from one sample, sequenced in a study of T cell changes during pregnancy in multiple sclerosis. TCRdb's copy holds only in-frame clones and misses some; the assay was immunoSEQ multiplex PCR. The sample shows under 65,000 clones, 93% of them seen only once. The sample consisted of CD8+ T cells from peripheral blood mononuclear cells, taken in the second trimester of pregnancy. These receptors were taken from a female donor with multiple sclerosis, enrolled in a pregnancy study.

The chain uses TRBV9 and TRBJ2-5; weak D call: TRBD1 (6 bases). CDR1 SGDLS and CDR2 YYNGEE come from the germline V gene. The V end lost 3 bases, the J end lost 9 bases, and 18 bases lay between the germline ends. The CDR3 loop spans 14 amino acids. The CDR3 sequence: CASSATRDMRSQYF. The DNA for the CDR3 is TGTGCCAGCAGCGCGACCCGGGACATGCGATCCCAGTACTTC.

The rearrangement joins TRBV18 to TRBJ1-1; D is possibly TRBD1 (6 bases). Trimming cost V 5 bases and J 2 bases, with 15 bases left between them. The CDR3 length is 15 residues. Germline CDR1 reads KGHSH; CDR2 reads LQKENI. DNA of the CDR3: TGTGCCAGCTCAAGGGGGACACTTAGAAACACTGAAGCTTTCTTT. Its translation: CASSRGTLRNTEAFF.

The chain employs TRBV6-5 and TRBJ2-7; D not certain. The length of the CDR3 is 13 residues. V was cut by 2 bases and J by 5 bases, with 10 bases left in between. Germline loops: CDR1 MNHEY, CDR2 SVGAGI. CDR3 loop: CASSYMVGDEQYF. CDR3 bases: TGTGCCAGCAGTTACATGGTGGGCGACGAGCAGTACTTC.

The chain links TRBV27 to TRBJ2-7; 8 bases line up with TRBD2. Per germline, CDR1 MNHEY and CDR2 SMNVEV (reference sequence). V lost 8 bases and J lost 4; bases outside the gene matches: 13. The CDR3 is made up of 15 amino acids. The CDR3 loop reads CASALGASGLYEQYF. CDR3 sequence (DNA): TGTGCCAGCGCCCTGGGGGCTAGCGGGTTATACGAGCAGTACTTC.

J is TRBJ2-7 and V is TRBV5-1; 7 positions agree with TRBD2. This CDR3 region has 14 residues. Trimming at V came to 7 bases and at J to 4 bases, leaving 11 bases not matched to a gene. In germline, CDR1 is SGHRS, CDR2 YFSETQ. CDR3 nucleotides: TGCGCCAGCTCGTGGGAGGGAAGGTCATACGAGCAGTACTTC. Encoded protein: CASSWEGRSYEQYF.

This sequence joins TRBV7-8 and TRBJ2-7; 9 nucleotides agree with TRBD2. The germline V gene encodes CDR1 SGHVS and CDR2 FQNEAQ. V was clipped by 4 bases and J by 6 bases; unmatched bases: 13. This CDR3 is built from 16 residues. The CDR3 DNA sequence: TGTGCCAGCAGCTCCAGAGGGGGCGGGAGGGCCTTCGAGCAGTACTTC. Its protein is CASSSRGGGRAFEQYF.

This chain uses TRBV13 with TRBJ1-1; D not certain. CDR3 length: 12 amino acids. V was trimmed by 6 bases and J by 8 bases, leaving 13 bases between them. Germline V gives CDR1 PRHDT, CDR2 FYEKMQ (reference sequence). The CDR3 sequence: CASSPGVAEAFF. CDR3 coding DNA: TGTGCCAGCAGTCCAGGTGTCGCAGAAGCTTTCTTT.

Written as DNA, the CDR3 is TGTGCCAGCAGTTCCTCCCTACAGGGGAGCTACGAGCAGTACTTC. Amino acid sequence: CASSSSLQGSYEQYF. This chain links TRBV27 with TRBJ2-7, with 7 bases aligning to TRBD1. Germline CDR1 MNHEY, CDR2 SMNVEV (reference sequence). This CDR3 has 15 residues. The V and J ends lost 4 bases and 3 bases, in that order; junction bases with no gene match: 9.

The rearrangement joins TRBV30 to TRBJ1-1, with 12 positions matching TRBD1. Germline V gene sequence: CDR1 GTSNPN, CDR2 SVGIG (reference sequence). The CDR3 contains 16 residues. The ends lost 1 base at V and 7 bases at J; junction bases unmatched: 10. The CDR3 coding sequence is TGTGCCTGGAGTGCAACCCCGGGACAGGGGGCTGGTGAAGCTTTCTTT. Translation gives CAWSATPGQGAGEAFF. Full variable domain (missing parts from reference TRBV30 and TRBJ1-1): SQTIHQWPATLVQPVGSPLSLECTVEGTSNPNLYWYRQAAGRGLQLLFYSVGIGQISSEVPQNLSASRPQDRQFILSSKKLLLSDSGFYLCAWSATPGQGAGEAFFGQGTRLTVV.

The chain carries TRBV7-9 and TRBJ2-1, with a tentative D call TRBD2 (5 bases). CDR1 is SEHNR and CDR2 is FQNEAQ in the germline V gene (reference sequence). The V end was cut by 1 base, the J end by 0 bases, with 16 bases between. CDR3 length: 18 amino acids. The DNA for the CDR3 is TGTGCCAGCAGCTTAGGACGAGCGGAGACACGCTCCTACAATGAGCAGTTCTTC. Translation: CASSLGRAETRSYNEQFF.

V and J are TRBV13 and TRBJ2-7; D might be TRBD2 (5 bases). The germline V gene encodes CDR1 PRHDT and CDR2 FYEKMQ (reference sequence). The ends were cut back, 0 bases at V and 0 bases at J, with 9 bases in the middle. The CDR3 spans 15 residues. CDR3 region: CASSLGRGSSYEQYF. CDR3 in DNA: TGTGCCAGCAGCTTAGGCCGAGGGAGCTCCTACGAGCAGTACTTC.

The chain recombines TRBV7-3 with TRBJ2-7; 7 positions agree with TRBD1. With 5 bases clipped from V and 4 bases from J, the junction kept 8 bases outside the gene matches. Germline V gene sequence: CDR1 SGHTA, CDR2 FQGTGA. CDR3 length: 14 amino acids. The CDR3 loop is CASSQGQGDYEQYF. The DNA of the CDR3 is TGTGCCAGCAGCCAAGGGCAGGGGGATTACGAGCAGTACTTC.

The rearrangement uses TRBV10-3 and TRBJ2-7; 7 bases are shared with TRBD1. With V trimmed by 3 bases and J by 3 bases, 2 bases remained unmatched. This CDR3 has 13 amino acids. Germline loops: CDR1 ENHRY, CDR2 SYGVKD. The chain's CDR3 is CAISDRQGYEQYF. The CDR3 DNA follows: TGTGCCATCAGTGATCGACAGGGCTACGAGCAGTACTTC.

The chain is built from TRBV27 and TRBJ2-1; the match to TRBD1 covers 8 bases. CDR1 is MNHEY, CDR2 SMNVEV, per germline (reference sequence). The CDR3 runs 16 residues. V was clipped by 5 bases and J by 6 bases; unmatched bases: 12. The DNA of the CDR3 is TGTGCCAGCAGTCGACTACCGACAGGGGTGTTCAATGAGCAGTTCTTC. Amino acids: CASSRLPTGVFNEQFF.

V gene TRBV9 combines with J gene TRBJ2-1; weak D call: TRBD2 (6 bases). CDR1 and CDR2 from the germline V gene are SGDLS and YYNGEE. V lost 3 bases, J lost 14 bases, and 15 bases lay in between. CDR3 size: 12 residues. For the CDR3, the DNA is TGTGCCAGCAGCGCCGAGGAGGGGCCGGAGTTCTTC. It yields the protein CASSAEEGPEFF.

This clone was observed once. The chain is built from TRBV29-1 and TRBJ1-1; TRBD1 matches at 10 bases. CDR1 and CDR2 (germline): SQVTM, ANQGSEA. Losses at the gene ends were 0 bases for V and 3 bases for J; bases not matched to a gene: 10. The CDR3 is made up of 17 amino acids. The CDR3 DNA reads as TGCAGCGTTGAAGATGAGAGAGTGGGGACAGGGGACACTGAAGCTTTCTTT. This translates into CSVEDERVGTGDTEAFF.

This clone was detected only once. This chain joins TRBV9 and TRBJ2-5, with 7 positions matching TRBD1. CDR1 SGDLS and CDR2 YYNGEE come from the germline V gene. V was pared by 3 bases and J by 2 bases, with 7 bases of the junction left unmatched. The CDR3 covers 15 residues. This chain's CDR3 is CASSAGQANQETQYF. In DNA form, the CDR3 reads TGTGCCAGCAGCGCAGGACAGGCCAATCAAGAGACCCAGTACTTC.

The chain is built from TRBV29-1 and TRBJ2-1; TRBD2 aligns across 8 bases. The ends lost 4 bases at V and 2 bases at J; junction bases unmatched: 7. Germline V CDR1 and CDR2: SQVTM, ANQGSEA. The CDR3 runs 15 residues. The CDR3 DNA reads TGCAGCGTTGTCGGGTTTAGCGGGGCCTACAATGAGCAGTTCTTC. The encoded protein is CSVVGFSGAYNEQFF.

The chain's CDR3 is CASSYAANRGTEAFF. DNA of the CDR3: TGTGCCAGCAGCTATGCAGCTAATCGAGGCACTGAAGCTTTCTTT. The chain links TRBV11-2 to TRBJ1-1, with D unclear. Per the germline V gene, CDR1 is SGHAT and CDR2 is FQNNGV. CDR3 length equals 15 residues. The V end lost 4 bases, the J end lost 4 bases, and 16 bases lay between the germline ends.

The DNA for the CDR3 is TGTGCCAGCAGTGAAGACGGACTAGCGGTTATGAACACCGGGGAGCTGTTTTTT. Protein sequence: CASSEDGLAVMNTGELFF. The chain links TRBV2 to TRBJ2-2, with 10 bases identical to TRBD2. This CDR3 has 18 residues. J gave up 1 base and V 1 base, and 6 bases lay outside the gene matches. CDR1 SNHLY and CDR2 FYNNEI come from the germline V gene.

The chain has TRBV9 and TRBJ2-7; a weak D match, TRBD2 (5 bases). The CDR3 contains 15 residues. Trimming stripped 0 bases from V and 2 bases from J, with 12 bases between. CDR1 and CDR2 (germline): SGDLS, YYNGEE. The DNA for the CDR3 is TGTGCCAGCAGCGTAGGGACTGCCGGGACCTACGAGCAGTACTTC. It is translated as CASSVGTAGTYEQYF.

The rearrangement joins TRBV2 to TRBJ2-4, with D tentatively TRBD1 (5 bases). V lost 7 bases and J lost 9, with 7 bases in between. CDR1 and CDR2 from the germline V gene are SNHLY and FYNNEI. This CDR3 is built from 10 residues. The CDR3 DNA reads TGTGCCAGCAAGGGGATCATTCAGTACTTC. Encoded protein: CASKGIIQYF.

J is TRBJ2-4 and V is TRBV7-9; D perhaps matches TRBD2 (6 bases). The germline V gene encodes CDR1 SEHNR and CDR2 FQNEAQ (reference sequence). The CDR3 length is 16 residues. V was shortened by 5 bases and J by 2 bases, with 16 bases between the two germline ends. CDR3 protein: CASSPGSGGSKNIQYF. The DNA of the CDR3 is TGTGCCAGCAGCCCCGGGAGTGGGGGATCCAAAAACATTCAGTACTTC.

This clone was seen a single time. V usage is TRBV7-9 and J usage is TRBJ2-1; 8 nucleotides align to TRBD1. Germline-derived CDR1 and CDR2 are SEHNR and FQNEAQ (reference sequence). Trimming took 5 bases from V and 8 from J; bases not matched to a gene: 8. There are 14 residues in the CDR3. In nucleotides, the CDR3 is TGTGCCAGCAGCCCCCGGACAGGGAACGATGAGCAGTTCTTC. As protein: CASSPRTGNDEQFF.